These 9 T cell receptor beta chains were sequenced from one sample in a study of blood T cell repertoires in COVID-19 (dated by TCRdb to the early 2020s). Library method: the immunoSEQ multiplex PCR assay. Drawn from immuneACCESS, this table holds only the in-frame rearrangements with V and J called that TCRdb kept. Clones are partly lost; checked studies trace under half to an unresolved V gene and leave the rest unexplained. Recorded for this sample are 150,000 to 250,000 clones; 87% of them occurred a single time. The top ten clones comprise 2% to 2.5% of the sample. The sequencing sample was made of PBMCs or T cells enriched from blood (not recorded which). The receptors were sampled from a woman younger than 45 who had recovered from COVID-19.

J is TRBJ1-4 and V is TRBV25-1, with 8 bases identical to TRBD1. Germline V gives CDR1 MGHDK, CDR2 SYGVNS. This CDR3 has 16 residues. Trimming cost V 1 base and J 2 bases; bases outside gene matches: 3. CDR3 DNA sequence: TGTGCCAGCAGTGAATGGGCAGGGGGCACTAATGAAAAACTGTTTTTT. Translating it yields CASSEWAGGTNEKLFF.

The chain uses TRBV21-1 and TRBJ1-2. TRBV21-1 is recorded as a pseudogene. This CDR3 has 14 amino acids. The CDR3 DNA sequence: TGTGCCAGCAGCAAAGGGTCGGGGTTCTATGGCTACACCTTC. Protein: CASSKGSGFYGYTF.

The rearrangement links TRBV7-2 to TRBJ1-5, with 8 bases lining up with TRBD1. V was clipped by 5 bases and J by 2 bases; unmatched bases: 5. Germline assignment: CDR1 SGHTA and CDR2 FQGNSA. CDR3 length: 15 amino acids. The CDR3 DNA follows: TGTGCCAGCAGCCCTCCGGACAGGGGCAATCAGCCCCAGCATTTT. Protein sequence: CASSPPDRGNQPQHF. Full variable domain (rest looked up from reference TRBV7-2 and TRBJ1-5): GAGVSQSPSNKVTEKGKDVELRCDPISGHTALYWYRQSLGQGLEFLIYFQGNSAPDKSGLPSDRFSAERTGGSVSTLTIQRTQQEDSAVYLCASSPPDRGNQPQHFGDGTRLSIL.

The genes are TRBV5-1 and TRBJ2-5; possible D gene TRBD1, 6 bases. CDR3 length equals 13 residues. V lost 1 base to trimming and J lost 4 bases, with 8 bases between them. Looked up from germline, CDR1 is SGHRS and CDR2 is YFSETQ. The CDR3 reads CASSLTGLETQYF. As DNA, the CDR3 is TGCGCCAGCAGCTTGACAGGGTTAGAGACCCAGTACTTC.

The V gene is TRBV19, the J gene TRBJ2-4; the D gene is possibly TRBD1 (5 bases). Germline V gene data show CDR1 as LNHDA and CDR2 as SQIVND (reference sequence). The V end was cut by 0 bases, the J end by 8 bases, with 8 bases between. The CDR3 has 13 amino acids. CDR3 sequence: CASSIDRADIQYF. The CDR3 coding sequence is TGTGCCAGTAGTATAGACAGGGCGGACATTCAGTACTTC.

The chain carries TRBV24-1 and TRBJ1-2, with D perhaps matching TRBD1 (5 bases). Trimming cost V 2 bases and J 8 bases, with 11 bases left between them. CDR1 is KGHDR, CDR2 SFDVKD, per germline. This CDR3 comprises 13 residues. The CDR3 loop reads CATSDSQVRGYTF. Written as DNA, the CDR3 is TGTGCCACCAGTGATTCACAGGTCCGCGGCTACACCTTC.

This chain connects TRBV29-1 to TRBJ2-7, with D unclear. The CDR3 consists of 13 residues. V lost 0 bases and J 4 bases, leaving 10 bases between the germline ends. CDR1 is SQVTM, CDR2 ANQGSEA, per germline. The CDR3 is CSVEDGYPYEQYF. CDR3 nucleotide sequence: TGCAGCGTTGAAGACGGGTATCCTTACGAGCAGTACTTC.

The CDR3 DNA sequence: TGTGCCAGCAGTTACCGAGGGACAGAACCCACAGGGTATGGCTACACCTTC. Encoded protein: CASSYRGTEPTGYGYTF. The V call is TRBV6-2 or TRBV6-3, the J call TRBJ1-2; TRBD1 matches at 7 bases. With 2 bases clipped from V and 5 bases from J, the junction kept 14 bases outside the gene matches. Germline V gene data show CDR1 as MNHEY and CDR2 as SVGEGT. CDR3 length: 17 residues.

The chain joins TRBV21-1 to TRBJ1-6; the table's D call, TRBD1, has no DNA check behind it. TRBV21-1 is assigned pseudogene status. This CDR3 has 19 amino acids. CDR3 amino acids: CASSKSGAGGSSYNSPLHF. Written as DNA, the CDR3 is TGTGCCAGCAGCAAATCGGGGGCAGGGGGGAGCTCCTATAATTCACCCCTCCACTTT.